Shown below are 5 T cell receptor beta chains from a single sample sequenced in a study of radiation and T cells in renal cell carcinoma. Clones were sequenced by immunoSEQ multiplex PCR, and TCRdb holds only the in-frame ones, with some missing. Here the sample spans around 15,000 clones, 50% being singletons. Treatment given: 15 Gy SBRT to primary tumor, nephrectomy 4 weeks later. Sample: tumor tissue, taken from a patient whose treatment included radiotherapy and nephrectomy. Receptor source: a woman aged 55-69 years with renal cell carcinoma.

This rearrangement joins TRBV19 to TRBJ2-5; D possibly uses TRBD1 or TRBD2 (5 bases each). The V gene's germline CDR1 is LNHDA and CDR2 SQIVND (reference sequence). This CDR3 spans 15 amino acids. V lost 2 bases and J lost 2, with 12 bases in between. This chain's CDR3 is CASSIPTGQQETQYF. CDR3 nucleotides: TGTGCCAGTAGTATACCCACGGGGCAGCAAGAGACCCAGTACTTC.

The DNA for the CDR3 is TGTGCCAGCAGCCCTTTGGCCGGGACTAGCGCATCCTACGAGCAGTACTTC. Translating gives CASSPLAGTSASYEQYF. This sequence joins TRBV27 and TRBJ2-7, with 10 nucleotides matching TRBD2. Germline V gene data show CDR1 as MNHEY and CDR2 as SMNVEV (reference sequence). The CDR3 loop spans 17 amino acids. V lost 6 bases, J lost 1 base, and 12 bases stayed unmatched.

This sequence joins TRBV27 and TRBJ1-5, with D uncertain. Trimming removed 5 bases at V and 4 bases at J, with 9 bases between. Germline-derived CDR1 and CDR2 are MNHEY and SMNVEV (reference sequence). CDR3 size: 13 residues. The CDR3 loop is CASSAEENQPQHF. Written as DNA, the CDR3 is TGTGCCAGCAGTGCTGAGGAGAATCAGCCCCAGCATTTT.

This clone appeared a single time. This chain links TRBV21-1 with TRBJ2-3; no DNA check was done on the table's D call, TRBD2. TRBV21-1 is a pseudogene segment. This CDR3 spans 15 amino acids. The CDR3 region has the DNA TGTGCCAGCAGGCGACCGGGACTAGTGGTAGATACGCAGTATTTT. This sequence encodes CASRRPGLVVDTQYF.

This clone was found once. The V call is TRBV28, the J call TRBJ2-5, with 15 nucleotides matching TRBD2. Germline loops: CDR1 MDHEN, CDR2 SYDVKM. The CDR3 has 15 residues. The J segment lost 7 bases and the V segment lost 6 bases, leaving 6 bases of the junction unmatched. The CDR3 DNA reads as TGTGCCAGCAGGCGGACTAGCGGGAGGGGGGTGACCCAGTACTTC. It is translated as CASRRTSGRGVTQYF.